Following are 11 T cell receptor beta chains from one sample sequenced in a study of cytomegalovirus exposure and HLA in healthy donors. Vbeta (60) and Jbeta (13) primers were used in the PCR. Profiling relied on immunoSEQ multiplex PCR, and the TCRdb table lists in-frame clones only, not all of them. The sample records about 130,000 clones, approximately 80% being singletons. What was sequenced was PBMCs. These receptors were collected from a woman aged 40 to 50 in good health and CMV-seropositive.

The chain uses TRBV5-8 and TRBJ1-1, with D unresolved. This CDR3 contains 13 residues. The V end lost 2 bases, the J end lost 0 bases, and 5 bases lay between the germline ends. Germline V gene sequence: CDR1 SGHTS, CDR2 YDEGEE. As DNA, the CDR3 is TGTGCCAGCAGCTTTACTGTGAACACTGAAGCTTTCTTT. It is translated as CASSFTVNTEAFF. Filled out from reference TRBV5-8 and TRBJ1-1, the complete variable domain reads EAGVTQSPTHLIKTRGQQATLRCSPISGHTSVYWYQQALGLGLQFLLWYDEGEERNRGNFPPRFSGRQFPNYSSELNVNALELEDSALYLCASSFTVNTEAFFGQGTRLTVV.

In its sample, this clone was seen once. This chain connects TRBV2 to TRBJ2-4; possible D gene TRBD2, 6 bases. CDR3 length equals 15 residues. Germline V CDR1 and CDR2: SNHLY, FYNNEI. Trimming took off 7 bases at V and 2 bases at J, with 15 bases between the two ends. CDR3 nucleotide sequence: TGTGCCAGCAATCAGGGAGGAGGATCCAAAAACATTCAGTACTTC. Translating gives CASNQGGGSKNIQYF. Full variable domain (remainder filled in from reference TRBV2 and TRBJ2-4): EPEVTQTPSHQVTQMGQEVILRCVPISNHLYFYWYRQILGQKVEFLVSFYNNEISEKSEIFDDQFSVERPDGSNFTLKIRSTKLEDSAMYFCASNQGGGSKNIQYFGAGTRLSVL.

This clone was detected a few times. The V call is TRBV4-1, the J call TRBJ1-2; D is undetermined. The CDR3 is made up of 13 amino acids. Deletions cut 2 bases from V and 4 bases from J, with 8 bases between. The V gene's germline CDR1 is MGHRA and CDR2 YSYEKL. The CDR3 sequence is CASSQLYSYGYTF. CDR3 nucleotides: TGCGCCAGCAGCCAACTATACAGCTATGGCTACACCTTC.

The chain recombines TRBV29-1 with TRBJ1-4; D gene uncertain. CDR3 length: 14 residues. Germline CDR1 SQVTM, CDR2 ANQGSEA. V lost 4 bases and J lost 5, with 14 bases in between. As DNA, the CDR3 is TGCAGCGTTGTAGAGGGCGCAGAAAATGAAAAACTGTTTTTT. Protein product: CSVVEGAENEKLFF.

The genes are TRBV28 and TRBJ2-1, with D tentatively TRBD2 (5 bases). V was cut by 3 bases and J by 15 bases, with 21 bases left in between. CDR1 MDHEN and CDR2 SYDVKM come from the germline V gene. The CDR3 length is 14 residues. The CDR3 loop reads CASSFGSQASEWFF. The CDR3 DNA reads TGTGCCAGCAGTTTTGGGAGCCAAGCGTCCGAGTGGTTCTTC.

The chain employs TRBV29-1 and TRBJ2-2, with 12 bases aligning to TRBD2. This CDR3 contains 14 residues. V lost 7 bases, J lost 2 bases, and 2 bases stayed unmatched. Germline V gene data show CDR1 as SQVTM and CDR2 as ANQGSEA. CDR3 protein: CSAGLAGNTGELFF. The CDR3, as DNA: TGCAGCGCCGGACTAGCGGGAAACACCGGGGAGCTGTTTTTT.

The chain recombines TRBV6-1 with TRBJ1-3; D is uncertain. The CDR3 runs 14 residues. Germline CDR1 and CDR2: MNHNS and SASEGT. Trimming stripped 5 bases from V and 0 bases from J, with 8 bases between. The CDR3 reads CASSPTVSGNTIYF. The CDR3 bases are TGTGCCAGCAGTCCCACAGTCTCTGGAAACACCATATATTTT.

CDR3 sequence reads: CASSQSGTRGNEQFF. The CDR3 nucleotides read TGTGCCAGCTCACAATCCGGGACTAGGGGTAATGAGCAGTTCTTC. The J gene is TRBJ2-1, the V gene TRBV18, with 8 bases lining up with TRBD2. V gave up 4 bases and J gave up 7 bases; unmatched junction bases: 9. The CDR3 contains 15 residues. CDR1 KGHSH and CDR2 LQKENI come from the germline V gene.

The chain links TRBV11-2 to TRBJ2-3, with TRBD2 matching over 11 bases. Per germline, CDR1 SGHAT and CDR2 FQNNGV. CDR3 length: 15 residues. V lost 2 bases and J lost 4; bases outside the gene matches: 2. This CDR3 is CASSLLTSGADTQYF. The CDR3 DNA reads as TGTGCCAGCAGCTTATTGACTAGCGGGGCAGATACGCAGTATTTT.

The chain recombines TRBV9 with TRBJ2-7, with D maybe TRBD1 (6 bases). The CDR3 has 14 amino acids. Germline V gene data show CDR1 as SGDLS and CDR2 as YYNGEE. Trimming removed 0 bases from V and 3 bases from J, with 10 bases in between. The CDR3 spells CASSVGGQVYEQYF. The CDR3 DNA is TGTGCCAGCAGCGTAGGGGGGCAGGTCTACGAGCAGTACTTC.

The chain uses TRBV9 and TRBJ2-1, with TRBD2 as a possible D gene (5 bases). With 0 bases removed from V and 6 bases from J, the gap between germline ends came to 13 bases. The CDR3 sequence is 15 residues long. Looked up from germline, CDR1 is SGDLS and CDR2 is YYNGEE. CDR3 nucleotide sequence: TGTGCCAGCAGCGTAGATTGGACTCCGGTCAATGAGCAGTTCTTC. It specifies CASSVDWTPVNEQFF.